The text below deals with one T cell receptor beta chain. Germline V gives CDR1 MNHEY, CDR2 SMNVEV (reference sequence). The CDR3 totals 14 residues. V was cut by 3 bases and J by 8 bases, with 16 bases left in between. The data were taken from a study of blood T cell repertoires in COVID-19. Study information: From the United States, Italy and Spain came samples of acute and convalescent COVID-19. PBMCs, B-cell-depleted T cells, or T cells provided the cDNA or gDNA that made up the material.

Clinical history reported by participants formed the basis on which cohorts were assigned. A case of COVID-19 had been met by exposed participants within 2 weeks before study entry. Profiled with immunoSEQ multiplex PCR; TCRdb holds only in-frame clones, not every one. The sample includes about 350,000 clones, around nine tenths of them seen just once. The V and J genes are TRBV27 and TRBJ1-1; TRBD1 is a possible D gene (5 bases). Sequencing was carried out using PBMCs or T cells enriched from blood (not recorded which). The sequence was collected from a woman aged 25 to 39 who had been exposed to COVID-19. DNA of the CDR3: TGTGCCAGCAGTTTGCTGGTGGGGGGTTCGGAAGCTTTCTTT. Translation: CASSLLVGGSEAFF.